This entry describes one TCR beta chain. TCRdb's table, derived via immunoSEQ multiplex PCR, lists solely in-frame clones and lacks some. The sample yields roughly 7,000 clones, around 70% seen once. The sample is drawn from a study of coeliac disease. This CDR3 spans 15 amino acids. V lost 4 bases to trimming and J lost 1 base; unmatched junction nucleotides: 6. Germline V CDR1 and CDR2: SGHRS, YFSETQ. The sequenced material came from lamina propria lymphocytes from the gut. The sequence was obtained from a man aged 25-45 years with celiac disease. This rearrangement joins TRBV5-1 to TRBJ2-5; 8 bases agree with TRBD2. The CDR3, as DNA: TGCGCCAGCAGCCCCGGGGGGGCCCCCCAAGAGACCCAGTACTTC. Translating gives CASSPGGAPQETQYF. Complete variable domain (other parts from reference TRBV5-1 and TRBJ2-5): KAGVTQTPRYLIKTRGQQVTLSCSPISGHRSVSWYQQTPGQGLQFLFEYFSETQRNKGNFPGRFSGRQFSNSRSEMNVSTLELGDSALYLCASSPGGAPQETQYFGPGTRLLVL.